This entry is about one T cell receptor (beta chain). This receptor's antigen is unknown. It has no much larger one-base neighbor in the sample; base qualities were not kept. For each enrolled patient, mismatch repair deficiency was established using either polymerase chain reaction or immunohistochemistry. A few patients who responded to pembrolizumab therapy underwent TCR sequencing. In the phase II trial, pembrolizumab PD-1 blockade was tested prospectively in advanced mismatch repair-deficient cancers, no matter which tissue of origin the cancers came from. Peripheral blood T cell samples were collected serially, before PD-1 blockade began and at several time points afterward. Blood sampling time points were reported as weeks after the first dose of pembrolizumab. Library construction relied on the immunoSEQ multiplex PCR assay. Imported from immuneACCESS, the table was reduced by TCRdb to in-frame sequences with V and J called. These copies leave out some clones; in studies compared against another copy, an unresolved V gene accounts for under half, and the cause of the remainder is not known. Present in this sample are around 130,000 clones, almost 90% of which were seen just once. Of the sample, about an eighth is held by the ten largest clones.

These data are taken from a study of PD-1 blockade in mismatch repair-deficient tumors (TCRdb year 2017). For context, the study as a whole: Between September 2013 and late 2016, more than 75 consecutive patients with around 11 mismatch repair-deficient cancer types, all previously treated and progressing, were enrolled in the trial. Tumor-associated T cell clones were tracked in the peripheral blood of patients responding to PD-1 blockade by deep sequencing of TCR CDR3 regions. Results the study describes overall, beyond this receptor: After pembrolizumab, tumor-resident clones, which were often undetectable in blood before treatment, expanded rapidly and then contracted, generally ahead of radiologic responses.

The V end gives up 7 bases and the J end 6 bases, leaving 11 bases in the junction not matched to a gene. The CDR3, from cysteine to phenylalanine, totals 16 residues. Only CDR3 DNA remains: 48 bases, in frame from the first base. For CDR1 and CDR2, the germline V gene lists MRHNA and SNTAGT. This TCR came from an adult with mismatch repair-deficient cancer. Rearrangement joined TRBV6-4 to TRBJ2-1, and 11 junctional nucleotides match TRBD2. The sample consisted of peripheral blood, taken approximately 72 weeks after starting pembrolizumab. This receptor has the CDR3 CASIRGLAGRANEQFF. The DNA sequence is given as TGTGCCAGCATCAGAGGACTAGCGGGTCGAGCCAATGAGCAGTTCTTC.